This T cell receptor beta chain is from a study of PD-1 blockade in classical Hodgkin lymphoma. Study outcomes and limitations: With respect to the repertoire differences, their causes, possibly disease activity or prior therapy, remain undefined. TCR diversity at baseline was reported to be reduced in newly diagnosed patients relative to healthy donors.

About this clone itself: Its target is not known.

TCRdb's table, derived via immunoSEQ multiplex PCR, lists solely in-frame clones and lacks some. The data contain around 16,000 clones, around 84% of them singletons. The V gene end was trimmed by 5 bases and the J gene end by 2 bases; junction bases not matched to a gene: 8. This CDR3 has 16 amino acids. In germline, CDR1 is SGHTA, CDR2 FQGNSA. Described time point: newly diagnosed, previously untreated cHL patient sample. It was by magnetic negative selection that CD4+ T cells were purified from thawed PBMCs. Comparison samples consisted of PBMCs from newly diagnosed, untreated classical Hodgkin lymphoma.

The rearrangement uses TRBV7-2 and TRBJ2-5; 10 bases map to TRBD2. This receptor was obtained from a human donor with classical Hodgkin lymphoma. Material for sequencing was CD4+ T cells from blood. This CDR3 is CASSPGSGRSQETQYF. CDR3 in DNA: TGTGCCAGCAGCCCAGGTAGCGGGAGGTCTCAAGAGACCCAGTACTTC.